The present T cell receptor (beta chain) was sequenced within a study of T cell repertoires in cytomegalovirus infection. Study-level information: Epitope selection comprised recently identified HLA-C-restricted CMV epitopes and well-studied HLA-B-restricted CMV epitopes. Points from the study as a whole: HLA-C-restricted TCR beta clonotypes specific for CMV led the ex vivo response.

A remark on this clonotype: Its antigen is as yet unknown.

MiXCR, applied by TCRdb to the reads, yields one record per CDR3 protein. In the table there are about 920,000 distinct CDR3 sequences, approximately 31% of which are singletons. In germline, CDR1 is LNHNV, CDR2 YYDKDF (reference sequence). Trimming removed 3 bases at V and 2 bases at J, with 16 bases between. The CDR3 has 17 amino acids. This sequence joins TRBV15 and TRBJ2-2; D tentatively reads TRBD1 or TRBD2 (6 bases each). Here the sequenced sample was cultured CD8+ T cells from PBMCs, taken from culture after CMV antigen stimulation. The source is a human donor in good health (CMV status not recorded). Some clones in this sample may be carry-over from other donors' samples. CDR3 DNA sequence: TGTGCCACCAGCAGGGTCCCCGGGGGCCTCAACACCGGGGAGCTGTTTTTT. It codes for CATSRVPGGLNTGELFF.